These T cell receptor beta chains were read from a single sample in a study of T cell responses to AZD1222 COVID-19 vaccine. Libraries were prepared by immunoSEQ multiplex PCR; TCRdb keeps only in-frame clonotypes and omits some of them. The sample gives 75,000 to 95,000 clones, around nine tenths of which show up once; approximately 5.3% is in the top ten. The material was peripheral blood, obtained 28 days after the second AZD1222 dose. The source of these receptors is an adult who received the AZD1222 COVID-19 vaccine. Both conserved end residues are part of each CDR3. Each record gives: V gene, J gene, CDR3 protein.

V gene: TRBV19; J gene: TRBJ2-6; CDR3 protein: CASANRGRGANVLTF
V gene: TRBV12-3/TRBV12-4; J gene: TRBJ1-5; CDR3 protein: CASTNRGNQPQHF
V gene: TRBV5-1; J gene: TRBJ1-1; CDR3 protein: CASSLGNRDEKAFF
V gene: TRBV2; J gene: TRBJ1-5; CDR3 protein: CASSGLQGTPQHF
V gene: TRBV9; J gene: TRBJ2-1; CDR3 protein: CASSVGGVEQFF
V gene: TRBV3-1/TRBV3-2; J gene: TRBJ1-6; CDR3 protein: CASSHSGENSPLHF
V gene: TRBV7-2; J gene: TRBJ2-7; CDR3 protein: CASSLGLAGAGEQYF
V gene: TRBV18; J gene: TRBJ2-3; CDR3 protein: CASSPSPGQNTDTQYF
V gene: TRBV21-1; J gene: TRBJ1-4; CDR3 protein: CASSLRERTGGNRDEKLFF
V gene: TRBV28; J gene: TRBJ2-1; CDR3 protein: CASSPDSSYNEQFF
V gene: TRBV19; J gene: TRBJ2-7; CDR3 protein: CASSLRDLSYEQYF
V gene: TRBV11-2; J gene: TRBJ1-2; CDR3 protein: CASSLAAANYGYTF
V gene: TRBV7-3; J gene: TRBJ2-2; CDR3 protein: CASSPDRTGELFF
V gene: TRBV3-1/TRBV3-2; J gene: TRBJ2-3; CDR3 protein: CASSQEPSGWSTDTQYF
V gene: TRBV2; J gene: TRBJ2-1; CDR3 protein: CASGGNEQFF
V gene: TRBV19; J gene: TRBJ2-1; CDR3 protein: CASTERGLNSYNEQFF
V gene: TRBV28; J gene: TRBJ1-2; CDR3 protein: CASSLRGPPGGYTF
V gene: TRBV6-2/TRBV6-3; J gene: TRBJ2-7; CDR3 protein: CASSWDGYEQYF
V gene: TRBV28; J gene: TRBJ2-3; CDR3 protein: CASSSRGVGTDTQYF
V gene: TRBV10-3; J gene: TRBJ1-5; CDR3 protein: CAIRTDSLNQPQHF
V gene: TRBV6-5; J gene: TRBJ1-3; CDR3 protein: CASSYSFGNTIYF
V gene: TRBV10-2; J gene: TRBJ1-1; CDR3 protein: CASSDVGTEAFF
V gene: TRBV5-6; J gene: TRBJ1-1; CDR3 protein: CASSFTYRGTEAFF
V gene: TRBV7-3; J gene: TRBJ2-2; CDR3 protein: CASSLIRVGTGELFF
V gene: TRBV21-1; J gene: TRBJ1-5; CDR3 protein: CASSKEGDISTQPQHF
V gene: TRBV5-6; J gene: TRBJ1-1; CDR3 protein: CASSPGNTEAFF
V gene: TRBV13; J gene: TRBJ2-1; CDR3 protein: CASSLEAGGINEQFF
V gene: TRBV14; J gene: TRBJ1-1; CDR3 protein: CASSQRQTALNTEAFF
V gene: TRBV30; J gene: TRBJ2-3; CDR3 protein: CAWTQDSQYTDTQYF
V gene: TRBV28; J gene: TRBJ1-1; CDR3 protein: CASRPGTAFTEAFF
V gene: TRBV7-6; J gene: TRBJ2-7; CDR3 protein: CASSLAVLSVDEQYF
V gene: TRBV9; J gene: TRBJ2-7; CDR3 protein: CASSVASSYEQYF
V gene: TRBV3-1/TRBV3-2; J gene: TRBJ2-2; CDR3 protein: CASSQEAGQGFPGELFF